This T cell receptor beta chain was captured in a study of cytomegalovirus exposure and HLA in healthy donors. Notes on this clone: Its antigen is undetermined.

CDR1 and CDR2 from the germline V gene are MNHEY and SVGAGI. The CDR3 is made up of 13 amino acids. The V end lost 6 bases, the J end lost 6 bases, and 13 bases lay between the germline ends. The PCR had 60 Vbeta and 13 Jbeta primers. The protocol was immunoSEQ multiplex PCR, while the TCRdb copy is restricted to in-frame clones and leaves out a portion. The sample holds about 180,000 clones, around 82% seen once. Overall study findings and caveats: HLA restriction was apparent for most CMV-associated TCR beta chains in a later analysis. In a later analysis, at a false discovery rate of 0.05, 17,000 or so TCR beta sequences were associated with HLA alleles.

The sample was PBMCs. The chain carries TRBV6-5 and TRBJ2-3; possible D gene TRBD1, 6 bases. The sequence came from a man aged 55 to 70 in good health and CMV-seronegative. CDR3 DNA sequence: TGTGCCAGCAGCCGACAGGTGTCGGATACGCAGTATTTT. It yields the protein CASSRQVSDTQYF.